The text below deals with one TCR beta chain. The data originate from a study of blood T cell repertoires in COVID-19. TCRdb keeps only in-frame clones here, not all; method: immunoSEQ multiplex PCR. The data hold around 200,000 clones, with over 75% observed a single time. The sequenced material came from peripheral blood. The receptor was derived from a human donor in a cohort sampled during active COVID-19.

The CDR3 DNA follows: TGCAGCGTCGTTCCCGGACTGAGGAACACTGAAGCTTTCTTT. Translated, it gives CSVVPGLRNTEAFF. V gene TRBV29-1 combines with J gene TRBJ1-1; D is uncertain. This CDR3 comprises 14 residues. Germline CDR1 reads SQVTM; CDR2 reads ANQGSEA. The V and J ends lost 6 bases and 1 base respectively, with 15 bases between them.